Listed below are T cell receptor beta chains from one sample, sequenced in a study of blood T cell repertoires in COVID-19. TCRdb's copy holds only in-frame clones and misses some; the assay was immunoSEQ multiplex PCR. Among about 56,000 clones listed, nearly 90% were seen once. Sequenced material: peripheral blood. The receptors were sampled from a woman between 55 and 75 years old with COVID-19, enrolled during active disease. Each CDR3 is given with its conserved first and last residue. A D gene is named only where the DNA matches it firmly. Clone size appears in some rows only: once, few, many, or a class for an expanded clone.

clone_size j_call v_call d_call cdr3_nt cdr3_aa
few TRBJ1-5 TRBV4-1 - TGCGCCAGCAGCCAAGTGGGGACACCTATCCCCAATCAGCCCCAGCATTTT CASSQVGTPIPNQPQHF
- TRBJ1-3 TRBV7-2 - TGTGCCAGCAGCTTAGTGGGCAGCTTGTCTGGAAACACCATATATTTT CASSLVGSLSGNTIYF
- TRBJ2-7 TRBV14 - TGTGCCAGCAGCCAATTACGGACTACCGAGCAGTACTTC CASSQLRTTEQYF
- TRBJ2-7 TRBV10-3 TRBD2 TGTGCCATCAGTGACGCTAGGACTAGCGGCGACGAGCAGTACTTC CAISDARTSGDEQYF
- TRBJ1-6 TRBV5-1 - TGCGCCAGCAGCTACGACGGAGACTATAATTCACCCCTCCACTTT CASSYDGDYNSPLHF
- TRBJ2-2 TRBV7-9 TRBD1 TGTGCCAGCAGATTTGCCTCTGGGACAGGGCGTCGAAGCACCGGGGAGCTGTTTTTT CASRFASGTGRRSTGELFF
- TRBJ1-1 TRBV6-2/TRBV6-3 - TGTGCCAGCAGCCCAGGCCAGGGCAGTCTGAACACTGAAGCTTTCTTT CASSPGQGSLNTEAFF
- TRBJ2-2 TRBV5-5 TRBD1 TGTGCCAGCACCCGACAGGGGGCAAACACCGGGGAGCTGTTTTTT CASTRQGANTGELFF
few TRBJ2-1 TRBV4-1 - TGCGCCAGCAGCCAAGGAGGGTGGGACAATGAGCAGTTCTTC CASSQGGWDNEQFF
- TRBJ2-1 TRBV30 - TGTGCCTGGACAGGGGAGGGTTACAATGAGCAGTTCTTC CAWTGEGYNEQFF
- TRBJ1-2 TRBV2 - TGTGCCAGCATTAACGGCGGGGGGCGGGGAGGCTATGGCTACACCTTC CASINGGGRGGYGYTF
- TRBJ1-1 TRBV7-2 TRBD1 TGTGCCAGCAGCCTAAGACAGGGGGCCTACACTGAAGCTTTCTTT CASSLRQGAYTEAFF
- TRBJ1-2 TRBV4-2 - TGTGCCAGCAGCCAGACTATGACCACTATGGGCTACACCTTC CASSQTMTTMGYTF
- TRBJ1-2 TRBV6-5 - TGTGCCAGCTCCTCGATGGGGGGTAACTATGGCTACACCTTC CASSSMGGNYGYTF
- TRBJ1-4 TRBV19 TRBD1 TGTGCCAGTAGTATCCGGGCAGGGGGTGAAAAACTGTTTTTT CASSIRAGGEKLFF
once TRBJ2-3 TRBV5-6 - TGTGCCAGCAGCAACAGGGTCACAGATACGCAGTATTTT CASSNRVTDTQYF
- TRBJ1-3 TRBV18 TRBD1 TGTGCCAGCTCCCCATACCCTGGGACAGCAAGCTCTGGAAACACCATATATTTT CASSPYPGTASSGNTIYF
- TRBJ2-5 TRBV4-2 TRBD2 TGTGCCAGCAGCTACGGACTAGCGGGGGCCCAAGAGACCCAGTACTTC CASSYGLAGAQETQYF
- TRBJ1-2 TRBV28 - TGTGCCAGCATGGGGCAGGGGCCAGGCTACACCTTC CASMGQGPGYTF
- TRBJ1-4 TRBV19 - TGTGCCAGTAGTGGGGGGGCGCTGACTAATGAAAAACTGTTTTTT CASSGGALTNEKLFF
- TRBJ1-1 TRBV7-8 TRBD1 TGTGCCAGCAGCGACGCCGGGACAGTAGGAGTGAAAGCTTTCTTT CASSDAGTVGVKAFF
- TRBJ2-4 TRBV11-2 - TGTGCCAGCAGGCCACAGGGTGACATTCAGTACTTC CASRPQGDIQYF
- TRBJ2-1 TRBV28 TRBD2 TGTGCCAGCAGTCTAGGACTAGCGGGAGTAGGCTCCTACAATGAGCAGTTCTTC CASSLGLAGVGSYNEQFF
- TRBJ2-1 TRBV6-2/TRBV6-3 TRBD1 TGTGCCAGCAGTTACGCCGGACAGGGGAGGAATGAGCAGTTCTTC CASSYAGQGRNEQFF
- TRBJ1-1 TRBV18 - TGTGCCAGCTCCAGGCAGTACACTGAAGCTTTCTTT CASSRQYTEAFF
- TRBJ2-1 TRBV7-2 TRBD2 TGTGCCAGCAGGGGACTAGCGGGACACAATGAGCAGTTCTTC CASRGLAGHNEQFF
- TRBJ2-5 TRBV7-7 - TGTGCCAGCAGCCTCCGAACTAGCAGCGAGACCCAGTACTTC CASSLRTSSETQYF
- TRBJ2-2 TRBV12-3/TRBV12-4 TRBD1 TGTGCTGTGGGACAGACAGTTGCCGGGGAGCTGTTTTTT CAVGQTVAGELFF
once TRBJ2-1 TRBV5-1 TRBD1 TGCGCCAGCAGCCCGACCATTGGACAGGGAAACAATGAGCAGTTCTTC CASSPTIGQGNNEQFF
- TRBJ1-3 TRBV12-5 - TGTGCTAGTGGTTTGGTACTAGGACAGGGAAACACCATATATTTT CASGLVLGQGNTIYF
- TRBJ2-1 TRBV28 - TGTGCCAGCAGTTTTTCCGCGGCTAACTCCTACAATGAGCAGTTCTTC CASSFSAANSYNEQFF
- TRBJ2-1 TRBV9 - TGTGCCAGCAGCGTAGGTCGGGGAGTGGGCAATTTGTATGAGCAGTTCTTC CASSVGRGVGNLYEQFF
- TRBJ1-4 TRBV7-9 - TGTGCCAGCACCCTTACAGGCCCCGTTGGTTTTGGCGAAAAACTGTTTTTT CASTLTGPVGFGEKLFF